This T cell receptor (beta chain) emerged from a study of blood T cell repertoires in COVID-19. On the study more broadly: Spain, Italy and the United States supplied samples that represented acute and convalescent COVID-19.

This clone was seen only once. This CDR3 spans 13 amino acids. Trimming took off 5 bases at V and 4 bases at J, with 12 bases between the two ends. Germline V lookup: CDR1 GTSNPN, CDR2 SVGIG (reference sequence). Individuals drawn from approximately 26 US areas were about 18 to 95 years old. Cohorts were determined from participant-reported clinical history. Recovered Cohort 3 donors showed two negative PCRs, clearance, or symptom resolution. Sequencing used immunoSEQ multiplex PCR; TCRdb keeps in-frame clones, though not all of them. This table holds over 150,000 clones, more than 75% found once. Sequenced input: PBMCs or T cells enriched from blood (not recorded which). This TCR was sampled from a woman in her forties or fifties who had recovered from COVID-19. The J gene is TRBJ1-5, the V gene TRBV30; D gene uncertain. The CDR3 DNA reads as TGTGCCTGGTCCGGGGAGGGAAATCAGCCCCAGCATTTT. Its protein is CAWSGEGNQPQHF. The variable domain in full, completed from reference TRBV30 and TRBJ1-5, reads SQTIHQWPATLVQPVGSPLSLECTVEGTSNPNLYWYRQAAGRGLQLLFYSVGIGQISSEVPQNLSASRPQDRQFILSSKKLLLSDSGFYLCAWSGEGNQPQHFGDGTRLSIL.